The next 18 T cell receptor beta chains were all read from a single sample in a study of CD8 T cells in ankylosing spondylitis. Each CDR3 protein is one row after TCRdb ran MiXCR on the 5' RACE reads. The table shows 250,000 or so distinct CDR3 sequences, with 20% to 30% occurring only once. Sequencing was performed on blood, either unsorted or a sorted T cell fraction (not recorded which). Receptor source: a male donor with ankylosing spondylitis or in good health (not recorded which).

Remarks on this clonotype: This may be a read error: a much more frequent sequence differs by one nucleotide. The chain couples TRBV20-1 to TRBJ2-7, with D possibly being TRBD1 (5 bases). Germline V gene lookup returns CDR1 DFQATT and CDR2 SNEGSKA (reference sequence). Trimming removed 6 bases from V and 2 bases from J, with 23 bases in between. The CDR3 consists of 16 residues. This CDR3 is CSAPTQTKGDAYEQYF. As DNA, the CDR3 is TGCAGTGCCCCAACGCAGACCAAAGGGGATGCCTACGAGCAGTACTTC.

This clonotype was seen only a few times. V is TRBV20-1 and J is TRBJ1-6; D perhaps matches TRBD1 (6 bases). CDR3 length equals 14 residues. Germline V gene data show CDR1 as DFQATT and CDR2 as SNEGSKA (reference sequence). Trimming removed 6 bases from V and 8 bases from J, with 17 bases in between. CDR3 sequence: CSATPGHPYSPLHF. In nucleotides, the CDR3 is TGCAGTGCAACCCCGGGACACCCATATTCACCCCTCCACTTT.

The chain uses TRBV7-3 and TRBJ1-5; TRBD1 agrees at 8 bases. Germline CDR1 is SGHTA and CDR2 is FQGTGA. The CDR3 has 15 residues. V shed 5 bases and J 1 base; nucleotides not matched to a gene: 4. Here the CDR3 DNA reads TGTGCCAGCAGCGATAGACAGGGGAGCAATCAGCCCCAGCATTTT. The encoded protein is CASSDRQGSNQPQHF.

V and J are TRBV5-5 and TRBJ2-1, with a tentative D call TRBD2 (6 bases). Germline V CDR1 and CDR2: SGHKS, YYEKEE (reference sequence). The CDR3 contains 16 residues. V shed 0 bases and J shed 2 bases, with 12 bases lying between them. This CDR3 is CASSLGLAHPYNEQFF. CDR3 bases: TGTGCCAGCAGCTTGGGTCTAGCGCATCCCTACAATGAGCAGTTCTTC.

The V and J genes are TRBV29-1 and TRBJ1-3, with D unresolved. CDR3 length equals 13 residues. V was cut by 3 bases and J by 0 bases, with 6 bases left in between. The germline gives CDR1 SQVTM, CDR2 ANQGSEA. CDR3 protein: CSVETASGNTIYF. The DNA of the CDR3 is TGCAGCGTTGAGACGGCCTCTGGAAACACCATATATTTT.

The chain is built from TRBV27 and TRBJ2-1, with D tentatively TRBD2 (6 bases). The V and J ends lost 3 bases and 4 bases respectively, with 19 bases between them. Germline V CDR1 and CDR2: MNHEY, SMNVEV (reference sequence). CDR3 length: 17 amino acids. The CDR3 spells CASSFKFRRGYYNEQFF. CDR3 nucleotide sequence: TGTGCCAGCAGTTTTAAATTCCGGCGGGGCTATTACAATGAGCAGTTCTTC.

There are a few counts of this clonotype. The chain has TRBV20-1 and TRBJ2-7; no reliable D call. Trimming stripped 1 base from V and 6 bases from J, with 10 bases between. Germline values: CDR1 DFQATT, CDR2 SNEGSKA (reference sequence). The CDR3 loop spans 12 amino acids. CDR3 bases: TGCAGTGCTAGAGGCAGGTCTCCCGAGCAGTACTTC. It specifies CSARGRSPEQYF.

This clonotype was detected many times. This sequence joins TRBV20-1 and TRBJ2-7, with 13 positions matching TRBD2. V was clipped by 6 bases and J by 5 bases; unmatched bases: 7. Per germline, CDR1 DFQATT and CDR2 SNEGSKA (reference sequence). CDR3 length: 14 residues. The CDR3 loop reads CSAEGLAGINEQYF. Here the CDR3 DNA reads TGCAGTGCGGAGGGACTAGCGGGGATTAACGAGCAGTACTTC.

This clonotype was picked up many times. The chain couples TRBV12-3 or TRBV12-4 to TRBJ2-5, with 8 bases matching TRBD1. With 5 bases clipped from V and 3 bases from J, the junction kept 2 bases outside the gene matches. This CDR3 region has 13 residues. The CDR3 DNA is TGTGCCAGCAGTCCGGACAGGGAAGAGACCCAGTACTTC. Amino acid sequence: CASSPDREETQYF.

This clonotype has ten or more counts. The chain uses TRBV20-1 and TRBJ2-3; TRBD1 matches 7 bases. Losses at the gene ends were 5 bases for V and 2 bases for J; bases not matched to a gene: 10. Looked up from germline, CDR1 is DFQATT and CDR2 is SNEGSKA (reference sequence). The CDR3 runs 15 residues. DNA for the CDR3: TGCAGTGCTCAACCTCCGGACAGGTCCACAGATACGCAGTATTTT. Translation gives CSAQPPDRSTDTQYF.

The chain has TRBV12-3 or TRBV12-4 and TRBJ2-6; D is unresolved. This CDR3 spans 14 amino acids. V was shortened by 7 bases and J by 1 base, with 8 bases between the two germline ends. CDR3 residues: CASTAQSGANVLTF. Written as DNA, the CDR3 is TGTGCCAGCACCGCCCAGTCTGGGGCCAACGTCCTGACTTTC.

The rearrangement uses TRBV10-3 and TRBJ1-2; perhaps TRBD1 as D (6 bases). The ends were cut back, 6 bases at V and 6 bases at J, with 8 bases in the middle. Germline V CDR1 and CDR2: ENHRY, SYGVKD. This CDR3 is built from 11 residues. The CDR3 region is CAIRGAHGYTF. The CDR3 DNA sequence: TGTGCCATCAGGGGGGCCCATGGCTACACCTTC.

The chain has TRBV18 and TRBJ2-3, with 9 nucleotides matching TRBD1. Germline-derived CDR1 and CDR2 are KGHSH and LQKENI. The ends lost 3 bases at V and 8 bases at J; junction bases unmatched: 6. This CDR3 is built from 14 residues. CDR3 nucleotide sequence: TGTGCCAGCTCACCGTCTGGACAGGGGAGTACGCAGTATTTT. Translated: CASSPSGQGSTQYF.

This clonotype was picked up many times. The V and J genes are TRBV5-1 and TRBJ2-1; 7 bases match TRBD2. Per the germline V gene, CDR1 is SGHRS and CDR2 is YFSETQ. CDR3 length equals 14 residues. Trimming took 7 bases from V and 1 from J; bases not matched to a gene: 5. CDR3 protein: CASCGGDSYNEQFF. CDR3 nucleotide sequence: TGCGCCAGCTGTGGGGGGGATTCCTACAATGAGCAGTTCTTC.

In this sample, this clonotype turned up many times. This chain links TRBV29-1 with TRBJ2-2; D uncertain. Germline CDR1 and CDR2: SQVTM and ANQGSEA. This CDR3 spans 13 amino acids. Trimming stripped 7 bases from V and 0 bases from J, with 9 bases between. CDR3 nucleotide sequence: TGCAGCGGAAAACGGACGAACACCGGGGAGCTGTTTTTT. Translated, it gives CSGKRTNTGELFF.

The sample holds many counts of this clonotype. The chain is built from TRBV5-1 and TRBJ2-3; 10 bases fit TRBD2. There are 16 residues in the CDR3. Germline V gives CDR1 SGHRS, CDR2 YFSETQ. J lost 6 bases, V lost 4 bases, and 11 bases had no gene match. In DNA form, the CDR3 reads TGCGCCAGCAGCCTGGGACTAGCGAGGATTGGGGATACGCAGTATTTT. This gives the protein CASSLGLARIGDTQYF.

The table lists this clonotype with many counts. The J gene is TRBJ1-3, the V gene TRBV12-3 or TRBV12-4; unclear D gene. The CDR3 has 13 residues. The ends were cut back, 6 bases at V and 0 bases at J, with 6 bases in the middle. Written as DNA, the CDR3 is TGTGCCAGCAGCCGGTTCTCTGGAAACACCATATATTTT. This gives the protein CASSRFSGNTIYF.

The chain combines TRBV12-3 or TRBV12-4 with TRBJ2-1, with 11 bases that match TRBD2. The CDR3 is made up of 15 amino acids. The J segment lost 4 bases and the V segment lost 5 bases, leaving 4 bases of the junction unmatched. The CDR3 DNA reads TGTGCCAGCAGTACCAGGACTAGCGGGTACAATGAGCAGTTCTTC. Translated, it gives CASSTRTSGYNEQFF.